The text below deals with one T cell receptor (beta chain). Its antigen is undetermined. This sample is part of a study of T cell responses to AZD1222 COVID-19 vaccine. The study, taken as a whole, reports: Clonal diversity may have been underestimated, and the donors were mostly white British, with more females than males.

The CDR3 spans 14 residues. Germline values: CDR1 SGDLS, CDR2 YYNGEE. V lost 0 bases to trimming and J lost 0 bases, with 6 bases between them. The protocol was immunoSEQ multiplex PCR, while the TCRdb copy is restricted to in-frame clones and leaves out a portion. Seen here are around 85,000 clones, around 90% observed once, and the top ten hold under 1.5%. Sequenced here: peripheral blood, sampled 28 days after the second AZD1222 dose. V and J are TRBV9 and TRBJ1-2, with D uncertain. The source of this sequence is an adult who received the AZD1222 COVID-19 vaccine. For the CDR3, the DNA is TGTGCCAGCAGCGTAGATGAGACTAACTATGGCTACACCTTC. Its translation is CASSVDETNYGYTF.